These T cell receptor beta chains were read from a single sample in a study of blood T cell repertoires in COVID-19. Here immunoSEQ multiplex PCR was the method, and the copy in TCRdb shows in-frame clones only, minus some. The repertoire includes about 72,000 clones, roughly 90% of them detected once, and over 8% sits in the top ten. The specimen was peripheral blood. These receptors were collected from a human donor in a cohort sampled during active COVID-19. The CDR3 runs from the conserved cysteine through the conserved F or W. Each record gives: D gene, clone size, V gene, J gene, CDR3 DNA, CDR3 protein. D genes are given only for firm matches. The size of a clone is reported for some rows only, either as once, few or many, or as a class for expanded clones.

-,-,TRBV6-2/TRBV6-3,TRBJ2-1,TGTGCCAGCAGTTACAGGCGGGAAACGAATGAGCAGTTCTTC,CASSYRRETNEQFF
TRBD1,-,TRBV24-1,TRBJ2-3,TGTGCCACCAGTGCGGGACAGGGAAAGGGTTTTCTCACAGATACGCAGTATTTT,CATSAGQGKGFLTDTQYF
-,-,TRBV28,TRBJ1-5,TGTGCCAGCAGTACTTACAGTTTCAATCAGCCCCAGCATTTT,CASSTYSFNQPQHF
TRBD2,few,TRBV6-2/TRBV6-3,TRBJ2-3,TGTGCCAGCAGTTACCCGGCTAAAAGCGGGAGAACCACAGATACGCAGTATTTT,CASSYPAKSGRTTDTQYF
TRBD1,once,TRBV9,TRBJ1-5,TGTGCCAGCAGCGGGACAGGGGCTAGCAATCAGCCCCAGCATTTT,CASSGTGASNQPQHF
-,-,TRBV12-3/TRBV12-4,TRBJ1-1,TGTGCCAGCAGTTTAGCAGGGGCCCCTGAAGCTTTCTTT,CASSLAGAPEAFF
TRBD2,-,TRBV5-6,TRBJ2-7,TGTGCCAGCAGCCAACTAGCGGGATTCTACGAGCAGTACTTC,CASSQLAGFYEQYF
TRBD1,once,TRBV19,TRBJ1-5,TGTGCCAGTACCGGGACAGGGGTAGGCAATCAGCCCCAGCATTTT,CASTGTGVGNQPQHF
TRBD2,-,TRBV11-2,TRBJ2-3,TGTGCCAGCAGCTTTCTTCTGGCGGGAGTACAAGATACGCAGTATTTT,CASSFLLAGVQDTQYF
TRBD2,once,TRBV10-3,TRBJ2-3,TGTGTCATCAGTCCGACTAGCAGCGCAGATACGCAGTATTTT,CVISPTSSADTQYF
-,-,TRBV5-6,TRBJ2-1,TGTGCCAGCAGCTTGGCCGGACAGTTAGGTTCAGTCTACAATGAGCAGTTCTTC,CASSLAGQLGSVYNEQFF
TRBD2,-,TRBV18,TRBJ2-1,TGTGCCAGCTCACCGGGACTATCCAATGAGCAGTTCTTC,CASSPGLSNEQFF
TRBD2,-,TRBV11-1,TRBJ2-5,TGTGCCAGCAGCTCCCGCCGACTAGCGGGAGAAGAGACCCAGTACTTC,CASSSRRLAGEETQYF
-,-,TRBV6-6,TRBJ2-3,TGTGCCAGCAGGGACCCGGGGAGGTGGGGGCAGTATTTT,CASRDPGRWGQYF
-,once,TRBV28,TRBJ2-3,TGTGCCAGCAGACGACAGGGCACAGATACGCAGTATTTT,CASRRQGTDTQYF
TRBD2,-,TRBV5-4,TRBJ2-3,TGTGCCAGCAGCTTGACTAGCGGGAGAGACGGAGATACGCAGTATTTT,CASSLTSGRDGDTQYF
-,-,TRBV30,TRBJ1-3,TGTGCCTGGAGTGGCGGCTGGGGAAACACCATATATTTT,CAWSGGWGNTIYF
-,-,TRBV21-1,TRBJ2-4,TGTGCCAGCAGCAAGCCTAGGGCCACGGGAGGGCCGAACCTAGCCAAAAACATTCAGTACTTC,CASSKPRATGGPNLAKNIQYF
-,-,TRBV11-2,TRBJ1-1,TGTGCCAGCAGCTTATTGCGGGGGAGGACTGAAGCTTTCTTT,CASSLLRGRTEAFF
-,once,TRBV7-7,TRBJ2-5,TGTGCTAGCAGGCTCATCCCGAGCGAGAGGGAGACCCAGTACTTC,CASRLIPSERETQYF
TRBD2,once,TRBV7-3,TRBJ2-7,TGTGCCAGCAGCTCCCCCTTAGCGGGAGCCAATTCTTACGAGCAGTACTTC,CASSSPLAGANSYEQYF
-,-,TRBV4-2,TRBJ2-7,TGTGCCAGCAGCCAAGCGTCGGAGTCCTACGAGCAGTACTTC,CASSQASESYEQYF
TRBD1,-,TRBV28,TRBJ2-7,TGTGCCAGCACCCAACGGCAGGGGGCATCCTACGAGCAGTACTTC,CASTQRQGASYEQYF
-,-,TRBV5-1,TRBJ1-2,TGCGCCAGCAGCTCCGAAGCCGGGAGCGAGTGGGGCTACACCTTC,CASSSEAGSEWGYTF
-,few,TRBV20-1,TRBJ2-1,TGCAGTGCGGAGGAGCAATATGAGCAGTTCTTC,CSAEEQYEQFF
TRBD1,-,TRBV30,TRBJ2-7,TGTGCCTGGAGTGTACAGGGACAGATAATTTACGAGCAGTACTTC,CAWSVQGQIIYEQYF
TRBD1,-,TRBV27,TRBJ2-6,TGTGCCAGCAGTAAACGGACAGGAAGTCACTCTGGGGCCAACGTCCTGACTTTC,CASSKRTGSHSGANVLTF
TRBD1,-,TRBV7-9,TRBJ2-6,TGTGCCAGCGGGACATGGGACAGCCCCTCTGGGGCCAACGTCCTGACTTTC,CASGTWDSPSGANVLTF
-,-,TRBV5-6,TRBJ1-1,TGTGCCAGCAGCTTGTGGGCGTGGGACACGCGTCGGGCTTTCTTT,CASSLWAWDTRRAFF
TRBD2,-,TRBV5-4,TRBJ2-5,TGTGCCAGCAGCTTGGGTAGTAGCGGGATCCCAGAGACCCAGTACTTC,CASSLGSSGIPETQYF
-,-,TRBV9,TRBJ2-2,TGTGCCAGCAGCCAGTTTAACACCGGGGAGCTGTTTTTT,CASSQFNTGELFF
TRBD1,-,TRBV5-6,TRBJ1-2,TGTGCCAGCAGTTTGGACAGGGGGCAGAGCGAAGGCTACACCTTC,CASSLDRGQSEGYTF
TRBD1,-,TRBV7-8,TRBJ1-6,TGTGCCAGCAGCTCCACCAGGGGGCCCAATTCACCCCTCCACTTT,CASSSTRGPNSPLHF
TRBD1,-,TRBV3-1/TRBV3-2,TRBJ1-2,TGTGCCAGCAGCCGGGGGACAGGGTCATACTATGGCTACACCTTC,CASSRGTGSYYGYTF
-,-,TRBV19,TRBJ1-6,TGTGCCAGTAGTACCTACGGAGATTCACCCCTCCACTTT,CASSTYGDSPLHF
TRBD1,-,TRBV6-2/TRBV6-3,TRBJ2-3,TGTGCCAGCAGCTCACCCGGGACAGGTTCTCTCACAGATACGCAGTATTTT,CASSSPGTGSLTDTQYF
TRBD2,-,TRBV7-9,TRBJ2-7,TGTGCCAGCAGCGGAGGGACTAGCGGTTCCTACGAGCAGTACTTC,CASSGGTSGSYEQYF
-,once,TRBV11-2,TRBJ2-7,TGTGCCAGCAGCTTTTCGTCGGGTTACGAGCAGTACTTC,CASSFSSGYEQYF
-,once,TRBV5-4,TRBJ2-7,TGTGCCAGCAGCCGCCCAGCGGCAGCTTATGGGGAGCAGTACTTC,CASSRPAAAYGEQYF
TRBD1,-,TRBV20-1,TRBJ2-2,TGCAGTGCTAGTTTTGGGACAGCAAACACCGGGGAGCTGTTTTTT,CSASFGTANTGELFF
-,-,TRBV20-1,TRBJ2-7,TGCAGTGCCCGGAAGCGGGAGCAGTACTTC,CSARKREQYF
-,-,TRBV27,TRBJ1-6,TGTGCCAGCAGTTCATCACAGTTACAATCACCCCTCCACTTT,CASSSSQLQSPLHF
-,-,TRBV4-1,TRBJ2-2,TGCGCCAGCAGCCAAGTTTACAGGGCCGGGGAGCTGTTTTTT,CASSQVYRAGELFF
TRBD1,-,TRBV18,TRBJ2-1,TGTGCCAGCTCACCGACAGGGGGCCTGAGGAATGAGCAGTTCTTC,CASSPTGGLRNEQFF
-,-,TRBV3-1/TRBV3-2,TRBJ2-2,TGTGCCAGCAGCCAAGCTCCGACCGGGGAGCTGTTTTTT,CASSQAPTGELFF
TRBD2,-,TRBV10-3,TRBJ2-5,TGTGCCATCAGTGAGGCAACTAGCGGAAAAGAGACCCAGTACTTC,CAISEATSGKETQYF
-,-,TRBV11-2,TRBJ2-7,TGTGCCAGCAGCCCCGTGCCAGAACCCTACGAGCAGTACTTC,CASSPVPEPYEQYF
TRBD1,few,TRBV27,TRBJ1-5,TGTGCCAGCAGTTTAGGCCCGGGACAGGGGGCGCGGAGCAATCAGCCCCAGCATTTT,CASSLGPGQGARSNQPQHF
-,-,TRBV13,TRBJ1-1,TGTGCCAGCAGCCCCCCCGGCAGGGTAAACACTGAAGCTTTCTTT,CASSPPGRVNTEAFF
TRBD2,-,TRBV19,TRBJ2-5,TGTGCCAGTAGATCTAGCGGGAGGTTGGAGACCCAGTACTTC,CASRSSGRLETQYF
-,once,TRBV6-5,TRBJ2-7,TGTGCCAGCAGTATGGGCGGAAGAGGGATCTACGAGCAGTACTTC,CASSMGGRGIYEQYF
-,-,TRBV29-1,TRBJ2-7,TGCAGCGTTGAGAGAGGATACGAGCAGTACTTC,CSVERGYEQYF
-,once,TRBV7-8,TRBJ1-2,TGTGCCAGCAGCTTAGACTCGACGCGGGGGGTTTATGGCTACACCTTC,CASSLDSTRGVYGYTF
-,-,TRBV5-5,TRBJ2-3,TGTGCCAGCAGCTTGATAGGGGGACCCCGTTCTAGCACAGATACGCAGTATTTT,CASSLIGGPRSSTDTQYF
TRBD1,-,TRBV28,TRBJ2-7,TGTGCCAGCAGTCTCCGTGGGACAGGGGACGGCGAGCAGTACTTC,CASSLRGTGDGEQYF
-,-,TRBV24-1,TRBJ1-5,TGTGCCACCAGTGGTCCTAATAGCAATCAGCCCCAGCATTTT,CATSGPNSNQPQHF
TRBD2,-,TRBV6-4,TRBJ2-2,TGTGCCAGCAGTGAACTAGCGTTCACCGGGGAGCTGTTTTTT,CASSELAFTGELFF
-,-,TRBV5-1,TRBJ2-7,TGCGCCAGCAGCTTACCGGATCGGACAGCCGGCCAGTACTTC,CASSLPDRTAGQYF
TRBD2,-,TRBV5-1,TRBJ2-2,TGCGCCAGCAGCTTGAGAACTAGCGGGATCGTCACCGGGGAGCTGTTTTTT,CASSLRTSGIVTGELFF
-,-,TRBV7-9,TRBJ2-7,TGTGCCAGCAGCTTAGGGCGGCCCGCCTACGAGCAGTACTTC,CASSLGRPAYEQYF